Below, 18 T cell receptor beta chains from the same sample are listed, as sequenced in a study of blood T cell repertoires in COVID-19. Sequenced by immunoSEQ multiplex PCR; TCRdb stores in-frame clones only, minus some. The sample yields about 170,000 clones, around 87% seen once. The sequenced sample consisted of peripheral blood. The receptor set was obtained from a woman older than 75 in a cohort sampled during active or convalescent COVID-19.

This rearrangement joins TRBV12-2 to TRBJ1-5; the table names TRBD1, a call not compared with the DNA. TRBV12-2 counts as a pseudogene. This CDR3 spans 17 amino acids. The CDR3: CASRLGPGQKEGQPQHF. The CDR3 nucleotides are TGTGCAAGTCGCTTAGGCCCGGGACAGAAAGAGGGTCAGCCCCAGCATTTT.

The rearrangement joins TRBV5-6 to TRBJ1-6; 8 bases map to TRBD1. V lost 3 bases to trimming and J lost 9 bases; unmatched junction nucleotides: 8. CDR1 and CDR2 (germline): SGHDT, YYEEEE. This CDR3 is 15 amino acids long. The CDR3 nucleotides are TGTGCCAGCAGCTCCCCACGGACAGGGCGTTCACCCCTCCACTTT. Translating it yields CASSSPRTGRSPLHF.

The chain combines TRBV6-5 with TRBJ1-1, with D possibly matching TRBD1 (5 bases). V dropped 6 bases and J dropped 5 bases, with 7 bases sitting between them. From germline, CDR1 is MNHEY and CDR2 SVGAGI. This CDR3 comprises 11 residues. CDR3 protein: CASSRVTEAFF. Written as DNA, the CDR3 is TGTGCCAGCAGCAGGGTGACTGAAGCTTTCTTT.

The chain employs TRBV6-5 and TRBJ1-2, with 7 bases that match TRBD1. CDR3 length: 15 residues. The germline CDR1 and CDR2 sequences are MNHEY and SVGAGI. V was pared by 1 base and J by 2 bases, with 4 bases of the junction left unmatched. CDR3 residues: CASSYLSGQNYGYTF. Written as DNA, the CDR3 is TGTGCCAGCAGTTACTTATCGGGACAGAACTATGGCTACACCTTC.

The chain combines TRBV29-1 with TRBJ1-1; D ambiguous. V dropped 5 bases and J dropped 0 bases, with 13 bases sitting between them. Per germline, CDR1 SQVTM and CDR2 ANQGSEA. The CDR3 extends over 14 amino acids. The CDR3 here is CSVFEGAMNTEAFF. As DNA, the CDR3 is TGCAGCGTTTTCGAAGGAGCTATGAACACTGAAGCTTTCTTT.

This clone appeared a few times. The rearrangement uses TRBV20-1 and TRBJ2-7, with no clear D. In germline, CDR1 is DFQATT, CDR2 SNEGSKA (reference sequence). The CDR3 contains 17 residues. Trimming took off 3 bases at V and 4 bases at J, with 25 bases between the two ends. CDR3 nucleotides: TGCAGTGCTAGTCCTGCGCTCTCTTTCGGAGCTCGATACGAGCAGTACTTC. It encodes CSASPALSFGARYEQYF.

The chain carries TRBV27 and TRBJ2-1; 7 bases are a match to TRBD1. The CDR3 is 13 amino acids. Germline lookup yields CDR1 MNHEY and CDR2 SMNVEV (reference sequence). V was pared by 4 bases and J by 4 bases, with 1 base of the junction left unmatched. The CDR3 bases are TGTGCCAGCAGTTCACAGGGGTACAATGAGCAGTTCTTC. The encoded protein is CASSSQGYNEQFF.

The chain joins TRBV6-5 to TRBJ1-2; TRBD1 might be the D (6 bases). The CDR3 is 14 residues long. The V end lost 0 bases, the J end lost 4 bases, and 9 bases lay between the germline ends. Germline lookup yields CDR1 MNHEY and CDR2 SVGAGI. CDR3 region: CASSYSRGAYGYTF. The CDR3 nucleotides read TGTGCCAGCAGTTACTCCAGGGGAGCCTATGGCTACACCTTC.

V and J are TRBV6-5 and TRBJ2-7, with D possibly being TRBD1 (7 bases). With 5 bases removed from V and 3 bases from J, the gap between germline ends came to 14 bases. Germline loops: CDR1 MNHEY, CDR2 SVGAGI. The CDR3 is made up of 14 amino acids. The CDR3 DNA sequence: TGTGCCAGCAGTCCTGGGAGGACAGGCTACGAGCAGTACGTC. It codes for CASSPGRTGYEQYV.

This chain uses TRBV4-1 with TRBJ1-3; 7 bases line up with TRBD1. The V and J ends lost 4 bases and 10 bases, in that order; junction bases with no gene match: 10. The CDR3 has 14 residues. Germline V gene lookup returns CDR1 MGHRA and CDR2 YSYEKL. CDR3 sequence: CASSPGGLLTTIYF. The CDR3 nucleotides are TGCGCCAGCAGCCCAGGGGGTCTCTTGACGACCATATATTTT.

The rearrangement joins TRBV30 to TRBJ1-6; D perhaps matches TRBD1 (6 bases). The CDR3 loop spans 17 amino acids. The V end lost 0 bases, the J end lost 0 bases, and 12 bases lay between the germline ends. Germline values: CDR1 GTSNPN, CDR2 SVGIG (reference sequence). CDR3 residues: CAWSVLGAVSYNSPLHF. CDR3 DNA: TGTGCCTGGAGTGTATTGGGGGCAGTCTCCTATAATTCACCCCTCCACTTT.

This chain links TRBV27 with TRBJ1-4; the D gene is possibly TRBD1 (5 bases). Germline CDR1 MNHEY, CDR2 SMNVEV (reference sequence). The V gene lost 6 bases and the J gene lost 3 bases, with 14 bases spanning the gap. The CDR3 is 15 residues long. CDR3 protein: CASSRVRASNEKLFF. The CDR3 DNA is TGTGCCAGCAGCCGAGTCAGGGCTTCTAATGAAAAACTGTTTTTT.

This chain links TRBV5-3 with TRBJ2-7, with a possible D match to TRBD1 (5 bases). TRBV5-3 is classed as an ORF, of uncertain function. Trimming took 1 base from V and 11 from J, leaving 13 bases between them. The CDR3 consists of 12 residues. In DNA, the CDR3 is TGTGCCAGAAGCTTGAGGCAGGGAATAAAGTACGTC. Translating it yields CARSLRQGIKYV.

This chain links TRBV10-3 with TRBJ1-6; D perhaps matches TRBD1 (5 bases). Deletions cut 0 bases from V and 6 bases from J, with 9 bases between. The CDR3 has 15 amino acids. CDR1 ENHRY and CDR2 SYGVKD come from the germline V gene. CDR3 in DNA: TGTGCCATCAGTGAGTCGCAGGGTCCTAATTCACCCCTCCACTTT. Translated: CAISESQGPNSPLHF.

The chain recombines TRBV5-1 with TRBJ1-3; unclear D gene. The length of the CDR3 is 15 residues. Germline values: CDR1 SGHRS, CDR2 YFSETQ. V was trimmed by 1 base and J by 0 bases, leaving 8 bases between them. CDR3 sequence (DNA): TGCGCCAGCAGCTTGCGAGCCAACTCTGGAAACACCATATATTTT. It codes for CASSLRANSGNTIYF.

In this sample, this clone turned up once. J is TRBJ2-1 and V is TRBV25-1; D unresolved. CDR1 and CDR2 (germline): MGHDK, SYGVNS. The CDR3 runs to 15 residues. The V gene lost 1 base and the J gene lost 6 bases, with 13 bases spanning the gap. The CDR3 DNA follows: TGTGCCAGCAGTGAATTTGCAGGCTATAGCAATGAGCAGTTCTTC. This sequence encodes CASSEFAGYSNEQFF.

The chain recombines TRBV5-4 with TRBJ2-1; D is uncertain. Germline values: CDR1 SGHNT, CDR2 YYREEE (reference sequence). CDR3 size: 15 residues. V shed 2 bases and J shed 0 bases, with 9 bases lying between them. The DNA for the CDR3 is TGTGCCAGCAGCTTTGACTCGAGCTCCTACAATGAGCAGTTCTTC. Encoded protein: CASSFDSSSYNEQFF. The full variable domain, rest sourced from reference TRBV5-4 and TRBJ2-1, is ETGVTQSPTHLIKTRGQQVTLRCSSQSGHNTVSWYQQALGQGPQFIFQYYREEENGRGNFPPRFSGLQFPNYSSELNVNALELDDSALYLCASSFDSSSYNEQFFGPGTRLTVL.

The rearrangement uses TRBV28 and TRBJ2-7, with D possibly being TRBD1 (8 bases). The germline V and J ends were trimmed by 1 base and 4 bases, with 14 bases remaining between them. Germline V lookup: CDR1 MDHEN, CDR2 SYDVKM. CDR3 length: 15 amino acids. The CDR3 DNA follows: TGTGCCAGCAGTTTATCCGACAGGGGAGGGTACGAGCAGTACTTC. Translation gives CASSLSDRGGYEQYF.